This T cell receptor beta chain was documented in a study of cytomegalovirus exposure and HLA in healthy donors. Study-level background: Across more than 350 genotyped donors, approximately 81% landed in the Caucasian-associated ancestry cluster. Findings and caveats of the study: The investigators catalogued 150 to 200 TCR beta chains as cytomegalovirus-associated.

About this clone: Its antigen is unidentified.

The PCR contained 60 Vbeta and 13 Jbeta primers. Produced via immunoSEQ multiplex PCR; TCRdb's table is partial and in-frame only. Its listing shows 60,000 to 80,000 clones. This sequence originates from a man in his forties in good health and CMV-seronegative. Sequenced input: PBMCs.

The CDR3 region has the DNA TGTGCCTGGTCGTTAGGGGGTCTAGCCAAAAACATTCAGTACTTC. Translated, it gives CAWSLGGLAKNIQYF. The chain links TRBV30 to TRBJ2-4, with a possible D match to TRBD1 (6 bases). Germline-derived CDR1 and CDR2 are GTSNPN and SVGIG (reference sequence). Trimming stripped 5 bases from V and 0 bases from J, with 14 bases between. This CDR3 region has 15 residues.